This T cell receptor (beta chain) stems from a study of blood T cell repertoires in COVID-19. Whole-study context: Samples representing acute and convalescent COVID-19 were sourced from the United States, Italy and Spain.

The assay was immunoSEQ multiplex PCR, and TCRdb's table has in-frame clones only and misses some. This sample has about 200,000 clones; about 85% occur once, and the top ten carry around 4.9%. The material sequenced was peripheral blood. The source of this sequence is a woman of 80 years or more with acute or convalescent COVID-19.

CDR3 protein: CASMRLDEQYF. CDR3 nucleotide sequence: TGTGCCAGCATGAGACTGGACGAGCAGTACTTC. The chain recombines TRBV9 with TRBJ2-7; D gene unclear. Germline V gene data show CDR1 as SGDLS and CDR2 as YYNGEE. This CDR3 region has 11 residues. Trimming removed 6 bases at V and 5 bases at J, with 9 bases between.